The 3 T cell receptor beta chains reported below all come from one sample, sequenced in a study of blood T cell repertoires in COVID-19. Some clones are missing from TCRdb's copy, which holds only in-frame ones; the method was immunoSEQ multiplex PCR. The data hold approximately 210,000 clones, with less than 85% observed a single time. Sequencing used peripheral blood. Receptors were obtained from a woman between 65 and 79 years old with active or convalescent COVID-19.

The rearrangement joins TRBV6-5 to TRBJ2-6; D not resolved. Per the germline V gene, CDR1 is MNHEY and CDR2 is SVGAGI. The CDR3 length is 13 residues. V shed 7 bases and J shed 0 bases, with 4 bases lying between them. In DNA form, the CDR3 reads TGTGCCAGCACCGTCTCTGGGGCCAACGTCCTGACTTTC. Protein: CASTVSGANVLTF.

The V and J genes are TRBV6-5 and TRBJ2-1; 7 bases map to TRBD1. Trimming cost V 7 bases and J 9 bases; bases outside gene matches: 9. Germline CDR1 and CDR2: MNHEY and SVGAGI. This CDR3 region has 13 residues. The CDR3 DNA reads as TGTGCCAGCACCCAGGGGGACCCAATTGAGCAGTTCTTC. The encoded protein is CASTQGDPIEQFF.

The chain employs TRBV5-6 and TRBJ2-1; tentative D call: TRBD1 (5 bases). V lost 3 bases, J lost 10 bases, and 17 bases lay in between. Germline-derived CDR1 and CDR2 are SGHDT and YYEEEE. The CDR3 has 14 amino acids. In nucleotides, the CDR3 is TGTGCCAGCAGCTGGACATCCAAGGGCCTAGAGCAGTTCTTC. Translated: CASSWTSKGLEQFF. Complete variable domain (other parts from reference TRBV5-6 and TRBJ2-1): DAGVTQSPTHLIKTRGQQVTLRCSPKSGHDTVSWYQQALGQGPQFIFQYYEEEERQRGNFPDRFSGHQFPNYSSELNVNALLLGDSALYLCASSWTSKGLEQFFGPGTRLTVL.